The 5 T cell receptor beta chains below come from one sample, sequenced in a study of blood T cell repertoires in COVID-19. Data came from immunoSEQ multiplex PCR; TCRdb stores just in-frame clones and leaves some out. Found here are approximately 150,000 clones, around 80% of them singletons; the top ten hold around 4%. The sample consisted of peripheral blood. The receptors stem from a man between 60 and 75 years old with acute or convalescent COVID-19.

The rearrangement links TRBV15 to TRBJ2-1, with 9 bases matching TRBD2. This CDR3 is built from 16 residues. Germline V gives CDR1 LNHNV, CDR2 YYDKDF (reference sequence). Unmatched junction bases numbered 1, after V lost 1 base and J lost 0 bases. The CDR3 region is CATSRGSGSSYNEQFF. For the CDR3, the DNA is TGTGCCACCAGCAGAGGTAGCGGGAGCTCCTACAATGAGCAGTTCTTC.

V is TRBV10-1 and J is TRBJ1-5; D may be TRBD1 (5 bases). This CDR3 has 16 amino acids. Trimming took off 6 bases at V and 4 bases at J, with 19 bases between the two ends. In germline, CDR1 is WNHNN, CDR2 SYGVQD (reference sequence). This CDR3 reads CASRGCGGGINQPQHF. In DNA, the CDR3 is TGCGCCAGCAGGGGATGTGGTGGGGGGATTAATCAGCCCCAGCATTTT.

The chain links TRBV7-9 to TRBJ1-2; 7 nucleotides match TRBD1. V trimming: 5 bases; J trimming: 3 bases; junction bases outside the gene matches: 12. The CDR3 contains 16 residues. CDR1 SEHNR and CDR2 FQNEAQ come from the germline V gene (reference sequence). The CDR3: CASSRRGISADYGYTF. The CDR3 nucleotides are TGTGCCAGCAGCCGCAGGGGGATCTCGGCCGACTATGGCTACACCTTC.

V gene TRBV3-1 (or the pseudogene TRBV3-2) combines with J gene TRBJ2-1; 9 nucleotides match TRBD2. J gave up 5 bases and V 2 bases, and 4 bases lay outside the gene matches. CDR3 length: 15 residues. CDR1 is LGHDT, CDR2 YNNKEL, per germline (reference sequence). In DNA form, the CDR3 reads TGTGCCAGCAGCCAACGACTAGCGGCTAACAATGAGCAGTTCTTC. Protein product: CASSQRLAANNEQFF.

This clone showed up just a few times. This rearrangement joins TRBV27 to TRBJ1-2, with TRBD1 identical over 11 bases. Germline CDR1 and CDR2: MNHEY and SMNVEV (reference sequence). The CDR3 contains 14 residues. V lost 5 bases and J lost 3; bases outside the gene matches: 2. The CDR3 reads CASSRGQGDYGYTF. CDR3 bases: TGTGCCAGCAGTCGGGGACAGGGGGACTATGGCTACACCTTC.